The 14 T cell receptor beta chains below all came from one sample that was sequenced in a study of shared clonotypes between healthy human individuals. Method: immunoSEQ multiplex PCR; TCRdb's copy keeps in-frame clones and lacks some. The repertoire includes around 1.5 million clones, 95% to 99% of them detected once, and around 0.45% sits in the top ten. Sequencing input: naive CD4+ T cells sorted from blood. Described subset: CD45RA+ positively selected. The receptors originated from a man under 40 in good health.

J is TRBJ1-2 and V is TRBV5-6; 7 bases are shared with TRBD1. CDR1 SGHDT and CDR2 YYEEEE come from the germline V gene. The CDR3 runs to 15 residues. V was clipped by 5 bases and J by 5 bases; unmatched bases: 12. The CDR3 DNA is TGTGCCAGCAGTAAGCGGGACAGACCTTTGTATGGCTACACCTTC. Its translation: CASSKRDRPLYGYTF.

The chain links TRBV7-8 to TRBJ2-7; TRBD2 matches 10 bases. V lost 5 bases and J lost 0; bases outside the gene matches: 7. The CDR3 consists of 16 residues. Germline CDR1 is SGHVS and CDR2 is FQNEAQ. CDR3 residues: CASSTRTSGSSYEQYF. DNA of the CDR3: TGTGCCAGCAGCACCCGGACTAGCGGAAGCTCCTACGAGCAGTACTTC.

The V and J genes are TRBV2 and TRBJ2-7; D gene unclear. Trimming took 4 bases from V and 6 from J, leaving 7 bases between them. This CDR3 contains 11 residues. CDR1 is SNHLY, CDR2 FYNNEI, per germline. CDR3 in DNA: TGTGCCAGCAGTGTTCGGAGCGAGCAGTACTTC. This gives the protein CASSVRSEQYF. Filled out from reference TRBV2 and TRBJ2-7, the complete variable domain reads EPEVTQTPSHQVTQMGQEVILRCVPISNHLYFYWYRQILGQKVEFLVSFYNNEISEKSEIFDDQFSVERPDGSNFTLKIRSTKLEDSAMYFCASSVRSEQYFGPGTRLTVT.

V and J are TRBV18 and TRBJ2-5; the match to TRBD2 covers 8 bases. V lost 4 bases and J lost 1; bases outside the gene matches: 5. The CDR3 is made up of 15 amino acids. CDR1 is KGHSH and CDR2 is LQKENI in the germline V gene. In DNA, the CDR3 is TGTGCCAGCTCACTATCAGCGGGGGCCCAAGAGACCCAGTACTTC. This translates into CASSLSAGAQETQYF.

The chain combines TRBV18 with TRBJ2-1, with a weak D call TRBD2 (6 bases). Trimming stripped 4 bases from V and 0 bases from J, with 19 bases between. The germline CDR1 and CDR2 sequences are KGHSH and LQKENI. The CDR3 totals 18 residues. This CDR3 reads CASSRVSLVGSSYNEQFF. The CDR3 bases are TGTGCCAGCTCACGAGTCTCCCTAGTCGGGAGCTCCTACAATGAGCAGTTCTTC.

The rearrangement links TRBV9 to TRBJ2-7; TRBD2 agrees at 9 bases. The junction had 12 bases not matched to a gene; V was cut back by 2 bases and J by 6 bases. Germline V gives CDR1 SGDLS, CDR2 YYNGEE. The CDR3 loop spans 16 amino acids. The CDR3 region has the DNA TGTGCCAGCAGCGTGGGGACTAGCCTCGGGATCTCCGAGCAGTACTTC. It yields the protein CASSVGTSLGISEQYF.

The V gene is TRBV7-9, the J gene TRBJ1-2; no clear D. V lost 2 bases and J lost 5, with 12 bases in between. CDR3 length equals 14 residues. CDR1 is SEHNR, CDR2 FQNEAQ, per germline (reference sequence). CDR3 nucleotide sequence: TGTGCCAGCAGCTTAACTCTCTCGTGGTATGGCTACACCTTC. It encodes CASSLTLSWYGYTF.

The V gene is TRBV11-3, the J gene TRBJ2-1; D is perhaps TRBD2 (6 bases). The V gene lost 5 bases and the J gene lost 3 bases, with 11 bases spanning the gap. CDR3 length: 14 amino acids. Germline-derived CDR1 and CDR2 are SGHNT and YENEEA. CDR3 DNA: TGTGCCAGCAGCCGACTAGGGGTCTACAATGAGCAGTTCTTC. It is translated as CASSRLGVYNEQFF.

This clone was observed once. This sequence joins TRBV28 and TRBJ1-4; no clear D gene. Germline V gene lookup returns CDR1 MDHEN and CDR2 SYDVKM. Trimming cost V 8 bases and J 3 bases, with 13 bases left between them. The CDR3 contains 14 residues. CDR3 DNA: TGTGCCAGCGGGCTGAGTGGTTCTAATGAAAAACTGTTTTTT. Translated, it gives CASGLSGSNEKLFF.

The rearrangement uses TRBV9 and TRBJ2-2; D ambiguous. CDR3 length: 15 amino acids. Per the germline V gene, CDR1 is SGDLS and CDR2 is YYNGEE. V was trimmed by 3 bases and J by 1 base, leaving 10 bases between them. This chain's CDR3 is CASSAFRQNTGELFF. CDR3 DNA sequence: TGTGCCAGCAGCGCCTTCCGCCAGAACACCGGGGAGCTGTTTTTT.

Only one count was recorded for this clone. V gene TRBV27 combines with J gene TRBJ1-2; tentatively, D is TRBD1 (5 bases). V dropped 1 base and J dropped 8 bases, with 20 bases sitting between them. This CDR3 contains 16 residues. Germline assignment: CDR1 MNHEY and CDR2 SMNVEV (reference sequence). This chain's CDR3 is CASSLLSGAGAVGYTF. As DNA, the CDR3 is TGTGCCAGCAGTTTATTGTCTGGAGCCGGGGCAGTAGGCTACACCTTC.

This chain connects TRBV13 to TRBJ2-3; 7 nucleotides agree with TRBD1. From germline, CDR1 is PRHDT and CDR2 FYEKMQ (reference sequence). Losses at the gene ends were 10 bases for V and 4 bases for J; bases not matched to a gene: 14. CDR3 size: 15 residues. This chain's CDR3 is CATTEGGAIADTQYF. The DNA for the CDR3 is TGTGCCACCACAGAAGGGGGCGCGATCGCAGATACGCAGTATTTT.

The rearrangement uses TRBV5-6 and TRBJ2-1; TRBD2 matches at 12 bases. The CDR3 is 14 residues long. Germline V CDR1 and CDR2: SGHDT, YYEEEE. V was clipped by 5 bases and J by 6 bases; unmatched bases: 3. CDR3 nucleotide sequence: TGTGCCAGCAGTCAGGGACTAGCGGGCAATGAGCAGTTCTTC. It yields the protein CASSQGLAGNEQFF.

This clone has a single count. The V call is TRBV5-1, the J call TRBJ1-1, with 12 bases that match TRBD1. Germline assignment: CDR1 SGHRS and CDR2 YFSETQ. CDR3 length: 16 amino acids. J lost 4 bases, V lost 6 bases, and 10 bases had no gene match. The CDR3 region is CASTEWGQGASTEAFF. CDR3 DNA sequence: TGCGCCAGCACCGAGTGGGGACAGGGGGCGAGCACTGAAGCTTTCTTT.